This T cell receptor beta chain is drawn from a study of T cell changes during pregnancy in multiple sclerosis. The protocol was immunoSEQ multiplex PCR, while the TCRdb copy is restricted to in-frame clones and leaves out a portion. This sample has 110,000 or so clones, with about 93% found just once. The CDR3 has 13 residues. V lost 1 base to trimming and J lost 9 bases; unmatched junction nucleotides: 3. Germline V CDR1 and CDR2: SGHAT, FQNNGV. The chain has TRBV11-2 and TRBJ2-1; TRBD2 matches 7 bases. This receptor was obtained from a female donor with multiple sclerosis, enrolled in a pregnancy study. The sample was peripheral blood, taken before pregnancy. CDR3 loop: CASSLGLAVEQFF. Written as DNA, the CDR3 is TGTGCCAGCAGCTTAGGGCTAGCGGTTGAGCAGTTCTTC.